Each of the 21 T cell receptor beta chains below was sequenced from the same sample in a study of control samples from healthy donors and cancer patients. Data came from immunoSEQ multiplex PCR; TCRdb stores just in-frame clones and leaves some out. The sample lists approximately 54,000 clones, more than 70% occurring once. Sequences were obtained from PBMCs. The source of these receptors is a man aged 50 to 60 with head and neck cancer.

The rearrangement links TRBV3-1 (or the pseudogene TRBV3-2) to TRBJ1-2; D gene ambiguous. Germline CDR1 and CDR2: LGHDT and YNNKEL (reference sequence). Trimming cost V 6 bases and J 6 bases, with 14 bases left between them. The CDR3 has 13 residues. The CDR3 loop is CASSQLNRNGYTF. CDR3 nucleotide sequence: TGTGCCAGCAGTCAATTAAACCGGAATGGCTACACCTTC.

The J gene is TRBJ2-1, the V gene TRBV5-4; TRBD1 is a possible D gene (5 bases). Per the germline V gene, CDR1 is SGHNT and CDR2 is YYREEE (reference sequence). This CDR3 is built from 13 residues. Trimming stripped 4 bases from V and 4 bases from J, with 9 bases between. The CDR3 DNA sequence: TGTGCCAGCAGCCCAACAGGTTACAATGAGCAGTTCTTC. It translates to CASSPTGYNEQFF.

As DNA, the CDR3 is TGTGCCAGCAGTCCGTTAAGCACAGATACGCAGTATTTT. Protein: CASSPLSTDTQYF. V and J are TRBV27 and TRBJ2-3, with D unclear. V was trimmed by 5 bases and J by 0 bases, leaving 6 bases between them. The V gene's germline CDR1 is MNHEY and CDR2 SMNVEV (reference sequence). The CDR3 has 13 residues.

The chain carries TRBV28 and TRBJ2-5, with a tentative D call TRBD2 (6 bases). Germline CDR1 MDHEN, CDR2 SYDVKM. The ends were cut back, 1 base at V and 5 bases at J, with 11 bases in the middle. There are 14 residues in the CDR3. The CDR3 here is CASSLSSLAETQYF. DNA of the CDR3: TGTGCCAGCAGTTTATCAAGTCTAGCGGAGACCCAGTACTTC.

This chain links TRBV4-2 with TRBJ2-3; the D gene is possibly TRBD2 (6 bases). Germline lookup yields CDR1 LGHNA and CDR2 YNFKEQ. The germline V and J ends were trimmed by 0 bases and 6 bases, with 7 bases remaining between them. The CDR3 loop spans 13 amino acids. The CDR3 DNA sequence: TGTGCCAGCAGCCAAGACCGGGGGGATACGCAGTATTTT. Translation gives CASSQDRGDTQYF.

V is TRBV12-3 or TRBV12-4 and J is TRBJ1-5, with TRBD1 as a possible D gene (5 bases). The CDR3 covers 13 residues. With 6 bases removed from V and 6 bases from J, the gap between germline ends came to 12 bases. CDR3 sequence reads: CASRPGTSQPQHF. The CDR3 nucleotides read TGTGCCAGCAGGCCAGGGACCTCTCAGCCCCAGCATTTT.

The rearrangement uses TRBV11-2 and TRBJ1-2; D possibly corresponds to TRBD1 (5 bases). Germline lookup yields CDR1 SGHAT and CDR2 FQNNGV. There are 11 residues in the CDR3. V dropped 3 bases and J dropped 8 bases, with 7 bases sitting between them. The CDR3 here is CASSFRDGYTF. The DNA for the CDR3 is TGTGCCAGCAGCTTCAGGGACGGCTACACCTTC.

This clone was seen a handful of times. The chain has TRBV12-5 and TRBJ1-5; D unresolved. Trimming cost V 4 bases and J 5 bases, with 6 bases left between them. This CDR3 comprises 12 residues. Germline CDR1 is LGHNT and CDR2 is FRNRAP. CDR3 DNA sequence: TGTGCTAGTGGTTGGGCCGATCAGCCCCAGCATTTT. Its translation is CASGWADQPQHF.

This sequence joins TRBV27 and TRBJ2-1; D might be TRBD1 (5 bases). CDR1 is MNHEY and CDR2 is SMNVEV in the germline V gene (reference sequence). V dropped 8 bases and J dropped 0 bases, with 17 bases sitting between them. The CDR3 length is 16 residues. This CDR3 is CASLSREAPSYNEQFF. CDR3 DNA: TGTGCCAGCCTTTCCAGGGAAGCGCCCTCCTACAATGAGCAGTTCTTC.

The J gene is TRBJ1-5, the V gene TRBV7-8; D possibly corresponds to TRBD1 (5 bases). The CDR3 is 15 residues long. Germline lookup yields CDR1 SGHVS and CDR2 FQNEAQ. V gave up 7 bases and J gave up 0 bases, with 13 bases separating them. Written as DNA, the CDR3 is TGTGCCAGCAATAAGGACGGACATAGCAATCAGCCCCAGCATTTT. Its translation: CASNKDGHSNQPQHF.

J is TRBJ2-5 and V is TRBV2; 8 bases map to TRBD1. The CDR3 extends over 13 amino acids. The germline V gene has CDR1 SNHLY and CDR2 FYNNEI. J lost 2 bases, V lost 4 bases, and 0 bases had no gene match. In DNA, the CDR3 is TGTGCCAGCAGTGGACAGGGGCAAGAGACCCAGTACTTC. Translating gives CASSGQGQETQYF.

This chain joins TRBV14 and TRBJ2-3; TRBD2 aligns across 10 bases. The germline CDR1 and CDR2 sequences are SGHDN and FVKESK. The CDR3 consists of 17 residues. Trimming removed 1 base from V and 5 bases from J; junction bases left unmatched: 9. The CDR3 protein is CASSQGASGSGRDTQYF. The CDR3 nucleotides are TGTGCCAGCAGCCAAGGTGCTAGCGGGAGTGGAAGAGATACGCAGTATTTT.

This clone was picked up a small number of times. The genes are TRBV7-2 and TRBJ2-4, with D unclear. The CDR3 contains 16 residues. V lost 1 base and J lost 0, with 10 bases in between. Germline values: CDR1 SGHTA, CDR2 FQGNSA. CDR3 sequence reads: CASSLGRQIAKNIQYF. The CDR3 DNA follows: TGTGCCAGCAGCTTAGGGCGCCAGATAGCCAAAAACATTCAGTACTTC.

V gene TRBV19 combines with J gene TRBJ2-7; possible D gene TRBD1, 7 bases. Trimming removed 5 bases from V and 7 bases from J, with 21 bases in between. This CDR3 comprises 15 residues. Germline CDR1 LNHDA, CDR2 SQIVND (reference sequence). DNA of the CDR3: TGTGCCAGTAGTGGAGGGACAGTGGGAGTCGTTGAGCAGTACTTC. Translation gives CASSGGTVGVVEQYF.

The CDR3 DNA sequence: TGTGCCAGCAGCCCCCTTCAGTCCACTGAAGCTTTCTTT. Amino acid sequence: CASSPLQSTEAFF. The chain has TRBV3-1 (or the pseudogene TRBV3-2) and TRBJ1-1; no clear D. Trimming removed 4 bases at V and 4 bases at J, with 10 bases between. CDR1 is LGHDT and CDR2 is YNNKEL in the germline V gene (reference sequence). This CDR3 has 13 amino acids.

The chain links TRBV2 to TRBJ1-1; D gene uncertain. Germline V lookup: CDR1 SNHLY, CDR2 FYNNEI. The CDR3 runs 11 residues. V gave up 7 bases and J gave up 8 bases, with 11 bases separating them. CDR3 sequence reads: CASTDGEEAFF. CDR3 nucleotides: TGTGCCAGCACCGATGGGGAGGAAGCTTTCTTT.

This clone was picked up one time. The chain uses TRBV28 and TRBJ2-5; tentative D call: TRBD1 (6 bases). The CDR3 is 13 amino acids. Trimming shortened V by 6 bases and J by 5 bases, and 13 bases separated the two germline ends. In germline, CDR1 is MDHEN, CDR2 SYDVKM. The CDR3 reads CASRVDRLETQYF. CDR3 coding DNA: TGTGCCAGCAGAGTAGACAGGCTGGAGACCCAGTACTTC. The entire variable domain, with the rest obtained from reference TRBV28 and TRBJ2-5, is as follows: DVKVTQSSRYLVKRTGEKVFLECVQDMDHENMFWYRQDPGLGLRLIYFSYDVKMKEKGDIPEGYSVSREKKERFSLILESASTNQTSMYLCASRVDRLETQYFGPGTRLLVL.

This sequence joins TRBV25-1 and TRBJ2-1, with D possibly called TRBD1 or TRBD2 (5 bases each). Germline V gives CDR1 MGHDK, CDR2 SYGVNS. This CDR3 region has 16 residues. The V gene lost 7 bases and the J gene lost 5 bases, with 21 bases spanning the gap. The CDR3: CASTDGQGVGDNEQFF. The CDR3 DNA reads as TGTGCCAGCACCGACGGTCAGGGTGTGGGGGACAATGAGCAGTTCTTC.

The chain links TRBV5-1 to TRBJ2-5; TRBD1 aligns across 8 bases. The CDR3 is 15 residues long. Germline V gene lookup returns CDR1 SGHRS and CDR2 YFSETQ. V was pared by 0 bases and J by 2 bases, with 3 bases of the junction left unmatched. CDR3 coding DNA: TGCGCCAGCAGCTTGGTGACAGGGGTGCAAGAGACCCAGTACTTC. Translating it yields CASSLVTGVQETQYF.

The chain recombines TRBV7-9 with TRBJ2-3; no clear D. The germline V and J ends were trimmed by 2 bases and 6 bases, with 3 bases remaining between them. The CDR3 length is 11 residues. Germline CDR1 and CDR2: SEHNR and FQNEAQ (reference sequence). The CDR3 sequence: CASSLRDTQYF. For the CDR3, the DNA is TGTGCCAGCAGCTTAAGGGATACGCAGTATTTT.

The chain joins TRBV7-2 to TRBJ1-6; no clear D. CDR1 and CDR2 (germline): SGHTA, FQGNSA. The CDR3 length is 17 residues. V gave up 5 bases and J gave up 8 bases, with 22 bases separating them. CDR3: CASSHPLATSHYSPLHF. In DNA, the CDR3 is TGTGCCAGCAGCCACCCCTTGGCCACCTCACATTATTCACCCCTCCACTTT.